The rows below give T cell receptor beta chains drawn from one sample of a study of metastatic and nonmetastatic thyroid tumors. TCRdb re-called clones via MiXCR from the PCR reads. The top ten clones hold about 9.4% of a sample with roughly 59,000 clones, about a sixth of them seen once. The sample comprised blood. Receptors were obtained from a male donor with papillary thyroid cancer or a benign thyroid nodule (not recorded which). Some clones in this sample may be carry-over from other donors' samples. The CDR3 runs from the conserved cysteine through the conserved F or W. The order of the fields is clone size, CDR3 length, V gene, J gene, D gene, CDR3 DNA, CDR3 protein. The D gene is left open where the match is weak. Size is stated for part of the rows, as once, few or many counts, or as a class when the clone is expanded.

clone_size: NA; cdr3_length: 17; v_call: TRBV3-1; j_call: TRBJ1-4; d_call: TRBD1; cdr3_nt: TGTGTCAGCATCCAAGCGGGACAGGGCCTTAGTGACGAAAAACTGTTTTTT; cdr3_aa: CVSIQAGQGLSDEKLFF
clone_size: many; cdr3_length: 13; v_call: TRBV25-1; j_call: TRBJ2-3; d_call: NA; cdr3_nt: TGTGCCAGCAGGCTGGGAGCGACAGATACGCAGTATTTT; cdr3_aa: CASRLGATDTQYF
clone_size: NA; cdr3_length: 18; v_call: TRBV11-2; j_call: TRBJ2-1; d_call: NA; cdr3_nt: TGTGCCAGCAGCTCCGCTTCGTGCGGTAGCGGTAGGGCCAGTGAGCAGTTCTTC; cdr3_aa: CASSSASCGSGRASEQFF
clone_size: many; cdr3_length: 12; v_call: TRBV19; j_call: TRBJ2-3; d_call: NA; cdr3_nt: TGTGCCACCCGGACAAGCACAGATACGCAGTATTTT; cdr3_aa: CATRTSTDTQYF
clone_size: many; cdr3_length: 15; v_call: TRBV7-2; j_call: TRBJ2-2; d_call: NA; cdr3_nt: TGTGCCAGCAGCTTAGGGTGGTCGAACACCGGGGAGCTGTTTTTT; cdr3_aa: CASSLGWSNTGELFF
clone_size: few; cdr3_length: 19; v_call: TRBV5-1; j_call: TRBJ2-4; d_call: TRBD1; cdr3_nt: TGCGCCAGCAGCTCAGTCCCTCGGGACAGGGTTCATTCCAAAAACATTCAGCACTTC; cdr3_aa: CASSSVPRDRVHSKNIQHF
clone_size: NA; cdr3_length: 15; v_call: TRBV5-4; j_call: TRBJ2-3; d_call: NA; cdr3_nt: TGTGCCAGCAGTCGAGACTTGACAGGAACAGATACGCAGTATTTT; cdr3_aa: CASSRDLTGTDTQYF
clone_size: few; cdr3_length: 13; v_call: TRBV28; j_call: TRBJ1-6; d_call: NA; cdr3_nt: TGTGCCAGCAGTACCTTCGAGGGACTACCCATCCACTTT; cdr3_aa: CASSTFEGLPIHF
clone_size: many; cdr3_length: 15; v_call: TRBV7-2; j_call: TRBJ2-1; d_call: NA; cdr3_nt: TGTGCCAGCAGCTCGAGTCGGGACAATTACAATGAGCAGTTCTTC; cdr3_aa: CASSSSRDNYNEQFF
clone_size: many; cdr3_length: 16; v_call: TRBV5-1; j_call: TRBJ2-3; d_call: TRBD1; cdr3_nt: TGCGCCAGCAGCTTCTACAGGGGGGAGATTTCAGATACGCAGTATTTT; cdr3_aa: CASSFYRGEISDTQYF